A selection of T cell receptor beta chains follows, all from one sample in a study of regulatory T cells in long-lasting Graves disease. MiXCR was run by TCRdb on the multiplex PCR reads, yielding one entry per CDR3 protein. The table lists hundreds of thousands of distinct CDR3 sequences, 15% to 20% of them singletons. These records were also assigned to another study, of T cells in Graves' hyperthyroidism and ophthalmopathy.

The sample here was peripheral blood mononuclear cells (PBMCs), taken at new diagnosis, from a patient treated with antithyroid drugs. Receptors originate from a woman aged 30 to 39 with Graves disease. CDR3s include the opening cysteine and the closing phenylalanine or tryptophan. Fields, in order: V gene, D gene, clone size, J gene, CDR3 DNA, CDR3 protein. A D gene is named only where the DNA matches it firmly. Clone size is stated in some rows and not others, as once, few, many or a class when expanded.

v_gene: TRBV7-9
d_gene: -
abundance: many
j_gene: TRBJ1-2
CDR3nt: TGTGCCAGCAGCCGAGAACAGGAAAACTATGGCTACACCTTC
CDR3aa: CASSREQENYGYTF

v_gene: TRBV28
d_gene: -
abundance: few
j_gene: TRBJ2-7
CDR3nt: TGTGCCAACATGTCTCACGAGCAGTACTTC
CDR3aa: CANMSHEQYF

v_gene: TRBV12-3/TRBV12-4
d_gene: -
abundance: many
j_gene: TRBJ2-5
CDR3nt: TGTGCCAGCAGCGGGACTCGGGGAGAGACCCAGTACTTC
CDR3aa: CASSGTRGETQYF

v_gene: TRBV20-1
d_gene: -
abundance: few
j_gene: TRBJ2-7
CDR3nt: TGCGGAGCTTCGGATGCCCGGGGGTACGAGCAGTACTTC
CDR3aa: CGASDARGYEQYF

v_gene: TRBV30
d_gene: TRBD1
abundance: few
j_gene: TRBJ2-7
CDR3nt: TGTGCCTGGAGTTCCACCGGACAGGGCCTCTATTTC
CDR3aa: CAWSSTGQGLYF

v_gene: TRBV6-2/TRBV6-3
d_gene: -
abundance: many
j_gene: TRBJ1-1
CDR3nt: TGTGCCAGCATGAGGGCCTGGGACACTGAAGCTTTCTTT
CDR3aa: CASMRAWDTEAFF

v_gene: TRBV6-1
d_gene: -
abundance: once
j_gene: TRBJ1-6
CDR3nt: TGTGCCAGCCGGGGGGGAATAGCGGATAGTTCACCCCTCCACTTT
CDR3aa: CASRGGIADSSPLHF

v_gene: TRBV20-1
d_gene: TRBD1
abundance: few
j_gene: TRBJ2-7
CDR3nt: TGCAGTGCGGACGAACAGGGGGCAGGTGAGCAGTACTTC
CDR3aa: CSADEQGAGEQYF

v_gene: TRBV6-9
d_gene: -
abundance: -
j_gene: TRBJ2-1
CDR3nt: TGTGCCAGCAGTTATCGGAGCGCCTACAATGAGCAGTTCTTC
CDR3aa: CASSYRSAYNEQFF

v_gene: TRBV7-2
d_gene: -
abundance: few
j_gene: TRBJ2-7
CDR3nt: TGTGCCAGCAGCTTTGTTCGGGACACTTCCTACGAGCAGTACTTC
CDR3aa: CASSFVRDTSYEQYF

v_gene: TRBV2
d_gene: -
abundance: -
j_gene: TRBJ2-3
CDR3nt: TGTGCCAGCAGACAAAAGGGAGATACGCAGTATTTT
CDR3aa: CASRQKGDTQYF

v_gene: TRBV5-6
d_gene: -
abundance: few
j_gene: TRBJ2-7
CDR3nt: TGTGCCAGCAGCTCAGGAGACCAGAAGGGCTACGAGCAGTACTTC
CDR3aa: CASSSGDQKGYEQYF

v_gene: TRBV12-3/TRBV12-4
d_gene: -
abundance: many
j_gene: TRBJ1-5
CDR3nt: TGTGCCAGCACCAACGGTGGGGCAGGGGCTAATCAGCCCCAGCATTTT
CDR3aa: CASTNGGAGANQPQHF

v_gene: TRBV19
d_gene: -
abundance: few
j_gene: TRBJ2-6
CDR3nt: TGTGCCAGTAAATCAATTGCTTCTGGGGCCAACGTCCTGACTTTC
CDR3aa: CASKSIASGANVLTF

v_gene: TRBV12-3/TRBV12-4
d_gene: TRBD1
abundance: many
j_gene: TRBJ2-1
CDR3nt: TGTGCCAGCCGTTCACAGGGGACAGGGAGCTCCTACAATGAGCAGTTCTTC
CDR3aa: CASRSQGTGSSYNEQFF

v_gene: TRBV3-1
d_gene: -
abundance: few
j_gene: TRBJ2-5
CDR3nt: TGTGCCAGCAGCTCGTGGCAGGAAGAGACCCAGTACTTC
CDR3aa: CASSSWQEETQYF

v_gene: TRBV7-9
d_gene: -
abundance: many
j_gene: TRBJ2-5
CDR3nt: TGTGCCAGCAGCTTGGTCCAAGGACCGGCCCCCGGAGAGGTCCGGATGACCCAGTACTTC
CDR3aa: CASSLVQGPAPGEVRMTQYF

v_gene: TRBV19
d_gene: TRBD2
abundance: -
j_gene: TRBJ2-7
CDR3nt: TGTGCCAGTAGTACACTAGCGGGCTACGAGCAGTACTTC
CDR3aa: CASSTLAGYEQYF

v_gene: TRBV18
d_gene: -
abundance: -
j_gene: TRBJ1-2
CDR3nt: TGTGCCAGCTCCCGTGATTATACAGGGTACTATGGCTACACCTTC
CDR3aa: CASSRDYTGYYGYTF

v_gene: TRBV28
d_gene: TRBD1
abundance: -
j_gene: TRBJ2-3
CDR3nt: TGTGCCAGCAGCAAGACAGGGGGTGGCACAGATACGCAGTATTTT
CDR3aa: CASSKTGGGTDTQYF

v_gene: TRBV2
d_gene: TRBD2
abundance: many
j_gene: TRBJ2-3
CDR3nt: TGTGCCAGCAGTGAAGCAGCGGGAGGGGCGGATACGCAGTATTTT
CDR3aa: CASSEAAGGADTQYF

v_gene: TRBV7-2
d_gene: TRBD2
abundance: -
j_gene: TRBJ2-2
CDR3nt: TGTGCCAGCAGCGGATCCGGGACTAGCGGAAGTACAGCCGCCGGGGAGCTGTTTTTT
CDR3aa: CASSGSGTSGSTAAGELFF

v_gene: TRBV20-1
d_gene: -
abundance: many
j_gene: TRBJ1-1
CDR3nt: TGCAAGACGGACAGGAACACTGAAGCTTTCTTT
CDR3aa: CKTDRNTEAFF

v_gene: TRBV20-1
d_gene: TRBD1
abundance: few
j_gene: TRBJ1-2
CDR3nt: TGCAGTGCTAGAGTGGGACAGTCCCACTATGGCTACACCTTC
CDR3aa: CSARVGQSHYGYTF

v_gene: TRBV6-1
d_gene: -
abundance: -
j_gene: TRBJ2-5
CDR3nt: TGTGCCAGCAGTGCCTACCCAGTAGGGGCAGAGACCCAGTACTTC
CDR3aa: CASSAYPVGAETQYF

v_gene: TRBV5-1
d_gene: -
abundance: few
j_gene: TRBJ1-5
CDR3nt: TGCGCCAGCAGCTTGGCACCAAGTGGTTTGGGTCAGCCCCAGCATTTT
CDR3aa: CASSLAPSGLGQPQHF

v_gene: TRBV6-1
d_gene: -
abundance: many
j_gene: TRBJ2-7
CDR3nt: TGTGCCAGCGTGAGGGGCCTCTTCGGCTCCTACGAGCAGTACTTC
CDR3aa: CASVRGLFGSYEQYF

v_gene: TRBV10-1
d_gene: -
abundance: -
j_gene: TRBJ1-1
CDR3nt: TGCGCCAGCGCGGGGAACACTGAAGCTTTCTTT
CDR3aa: CASAGNTEAFF

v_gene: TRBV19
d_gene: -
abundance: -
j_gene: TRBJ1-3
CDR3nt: TGTGCCAGTAGTATTACACCCCGAAGAACCTCTGGAAACACCATATATTTT
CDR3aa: CASSITPRRTSGNTIYF

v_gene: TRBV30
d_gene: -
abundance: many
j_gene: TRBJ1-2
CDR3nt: TGTGCCTGGAGTACCACAAATGGCTACACCTTC
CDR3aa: CAWSTTNGYTF

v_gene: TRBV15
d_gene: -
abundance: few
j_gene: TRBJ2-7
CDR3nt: TGTGCCACCAGCAGGTCCGATTACGAGCAGTACTTC
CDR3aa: CATSRSDYEQYF

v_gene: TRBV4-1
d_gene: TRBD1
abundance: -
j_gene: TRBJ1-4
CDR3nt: TGCGCCAGCAGCCACCCGGGACAGAGCATCTATGTTTTT
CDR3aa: CASSHPGQSIYVF

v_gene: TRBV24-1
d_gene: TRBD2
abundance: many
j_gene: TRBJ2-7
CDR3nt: TGTGCCACCAGTGACTCGGGGACTAGTAGACACGAGCAGTACTTC
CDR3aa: CATSDSGTSRHEQYF

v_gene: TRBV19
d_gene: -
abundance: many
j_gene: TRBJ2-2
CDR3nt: TGTGCCAGTAGTATAGCGGTTAACACCGGGGAGCTGTTTTTT
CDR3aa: CASSIAVNTGELFF

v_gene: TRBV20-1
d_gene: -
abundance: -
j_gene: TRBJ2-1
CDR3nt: TGCAGTGCTAGAAGGTCGGGCGACTCCTACAATGAGCAGTTCTTC
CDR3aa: CSARRSGDSYNEQFF

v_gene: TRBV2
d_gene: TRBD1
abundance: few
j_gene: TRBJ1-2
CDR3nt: TGTGCCAGCAACCCTGATGACAGGGGTGGCGGCTACACCTTC
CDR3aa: CASNPDDRGGGYTF

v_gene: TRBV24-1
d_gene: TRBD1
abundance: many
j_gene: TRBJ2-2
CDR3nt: TGTGCCACCACAGGGGGCTACACCGGGGAGCTGTTTTTT
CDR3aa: CATTGGYTGELFF

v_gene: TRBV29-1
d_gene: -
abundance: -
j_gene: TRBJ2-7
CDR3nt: TGCAGCGTTGAAGATGGAGCAGGAACCGAGCAGTACTTC
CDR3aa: CSVEDGAGTEQYF

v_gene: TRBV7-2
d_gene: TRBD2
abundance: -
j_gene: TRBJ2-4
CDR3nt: TGTGCCAGCAGCCTTACGGGGGGGTCGGGAAACATTCAGTACTTC
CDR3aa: CASSLTGGSGNIQYF

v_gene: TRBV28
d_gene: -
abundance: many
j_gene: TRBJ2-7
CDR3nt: TGTGCCAGCAGTTTCAGCCTCAACGAGCAGTACTTC
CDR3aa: CASSFSLNEQYF

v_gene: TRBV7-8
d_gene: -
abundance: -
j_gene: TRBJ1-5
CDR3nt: TGTGCCAGCAGCTTAGTTGCCGGGCTCGGGCAGCCCCAGCATTTT
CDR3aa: CASSLVAGLGQPQHF

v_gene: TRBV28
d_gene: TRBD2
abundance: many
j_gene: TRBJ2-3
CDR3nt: TGTGCCAGCCCCCCCCTGGCGGGAGCGCTAGATACGCAGTATTTT
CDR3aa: CASPPLAGALDTQYF

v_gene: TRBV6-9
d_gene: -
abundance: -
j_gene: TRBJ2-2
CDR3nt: TGTGCCAGCAGTTACTCCAGGCAACCCACCGGGGAGCTGTTTTTT
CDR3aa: CASSYSRQPTGELFF

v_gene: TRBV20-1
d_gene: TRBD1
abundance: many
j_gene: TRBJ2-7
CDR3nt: TGCAGTGCTAGAAGGGACAGGGGATACGAGCAGTACTTC
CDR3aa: CSARRDRGYEQYF

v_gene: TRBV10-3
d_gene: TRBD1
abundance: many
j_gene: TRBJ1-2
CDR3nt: TGTGCCATCAGAGACGCAGGGGGCCGGGGCTACACCTTC
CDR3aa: CAIRDAGGRGYTF

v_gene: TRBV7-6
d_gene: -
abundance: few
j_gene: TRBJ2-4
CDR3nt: TGTGCCAGCAGCTTGGGAGAACAGGCATACCAAAACATTCAGTACTTC
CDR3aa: CASSLGEQAYQNIQYF

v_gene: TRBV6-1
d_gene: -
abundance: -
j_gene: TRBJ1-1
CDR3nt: TGTGCCAGCACCAGTTCCGGGGGGGGCGGAACTGAAGCTTTCTTT
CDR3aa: CASTSSGGGGTEAFF

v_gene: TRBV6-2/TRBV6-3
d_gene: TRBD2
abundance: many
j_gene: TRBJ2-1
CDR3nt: TGTGCCAGCAGGATCGGGACTAGCGGCCACAATGAGCAGTTCTTC
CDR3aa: CASRIGTSGHNEQFF

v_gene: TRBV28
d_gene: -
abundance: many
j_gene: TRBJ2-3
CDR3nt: TGTGCCAGCAGTCCGGGGACTGGGTCCCGGTTCGCAGATACGCAGTATTTT
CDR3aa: CASSPGTGSRFADTQYF

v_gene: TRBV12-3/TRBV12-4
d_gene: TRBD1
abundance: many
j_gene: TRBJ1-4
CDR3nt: TGTGCCAGCAGCCATGACAGGGGAGAAAAACTGTTTTTT
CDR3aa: CASSHDRGEKLFF

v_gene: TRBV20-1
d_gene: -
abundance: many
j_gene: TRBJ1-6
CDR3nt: TGCAGTGCTAGAGTCTCGGGGCGAGATTCACCCCTCCACTTT
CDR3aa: CSARVSGRDSPLHF

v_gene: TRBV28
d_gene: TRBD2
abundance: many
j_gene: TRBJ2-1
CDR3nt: TGTGCCAGCACCGACGTCGGGACTAGCGGGAGGGGACAGTTCTTC
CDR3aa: CASTDVGTSGRGQFF

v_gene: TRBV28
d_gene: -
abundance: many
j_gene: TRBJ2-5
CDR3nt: TGTGCCAGCAAGGAGTTCGGGGGAACCCAAGAGACCCAGTACTTC
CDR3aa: CASKEFGGTQETQYF

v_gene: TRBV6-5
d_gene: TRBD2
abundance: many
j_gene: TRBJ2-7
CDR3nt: TGTGCCAGCAGTTACGGCCAGGGAGGGGCCTACGAGCAGTACTTC
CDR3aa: CASSYGQGGAYEQYF

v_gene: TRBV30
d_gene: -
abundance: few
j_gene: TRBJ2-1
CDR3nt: TGTGCCTGGAGTAGTAACCACAATGAGCAGTTCTTC
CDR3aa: CAWSSNHNEQFF

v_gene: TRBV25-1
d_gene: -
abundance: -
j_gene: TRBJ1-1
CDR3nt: TGTGCCAGCAGTGGAGCCAGGCAGGGGTTGTCGTGGTATACTGAAGCTTTCTTT
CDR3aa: CASSGARQGLSWYTEAFF

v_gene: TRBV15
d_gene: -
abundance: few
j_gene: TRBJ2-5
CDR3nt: TGTGCCACCAGCAGAACCGGGAACCAAGAGACCCAGTACTTC
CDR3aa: CATSRTGNQETQYF

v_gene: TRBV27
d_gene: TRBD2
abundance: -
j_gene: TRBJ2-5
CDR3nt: TGTGCCAGCAGTTTAGGGACTAGCTTACAAGAGACCCAGTACTTC
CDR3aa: CASSLGTSLQETQYF

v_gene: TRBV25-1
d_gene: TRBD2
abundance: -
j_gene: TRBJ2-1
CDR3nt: TGTGCCAGCCGGACTAGCGGGGTCCGAGACAATGAGCAGTTCTTC
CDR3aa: CASRTSGVRDNEQFF

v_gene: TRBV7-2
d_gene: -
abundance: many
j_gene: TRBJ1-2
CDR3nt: TGTGCCAGCAGCTTAGGATTGGGACGTCGCGGCTACACCTTC
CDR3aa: CASSLGLGRRGYTF